These 12 T cell receptor beta chains originate from one sample sequenced in a study of PD-L1 blockade in urothelial cancer. Measured with immunoSEQ multiplex PCR; TCRdb has only the in-frame clones, and not every one. Seen here are 35,000 to 50,000 clones, 88% observed once, and the top ten hold roughly 13%. The sequencing used PBMCs, collected around atezolizumab (anti-PD-L1) treatment. Source of these receptors: a woman aged 60-70 years with urothelial cancer.

The rearrangement links TRBV27 to TRBJ1-5; 7 bases fit TRBD1. This CDR3 spans 17 amino acids. V was clipped by 4 bases and J by 0 bases; unmatched bases: 9. Looked up from germline, CDR1 is MNHEY and CDR2 is SMNVEV (reference sequence). Here the CDR3 DNA reads TGTGCCAGCAGTTCCATACAGGGGACGGTTAGCAATCAGCCCCAGCATTTT. Protein: CASSSIQGTVSNQPQHF.

J is TRBJ1-4 and V is TRBV4-2, with 7 bases matching TRBD1. Germline values: CDR1 LGHNA, CDR2 YNFKEQ. V was pared by 3 bases and J by 6 bases, with 10 bases of the junction left unmatched. This CDR3 is built from 16 residues. CDR3 nucleotide sequence: TGTGCCAGCAGCCAGACAGGGCCGGGACTTGATGAAAAACTGTTTTTT. It translates to CASSQTGPGLDEKLFF.

This clone occurred a few times. The chain recombines TRBV19 with TRBJ2-1; D might be TRBD2 (5 bases). V shed 4 bases and J shed 4 bases, with 11 bases lying between them. The CDR3 runs 14 residues. The germline gives CDR1 LNHDA, CDR2 SQIVND (reference sequence). The CDR3 region is CASSTSTSYNEQFF. The CDR3 DNA sequence: TGTGCCAGTAGTACTAGTACTAGTTACAATGAGCAGTTCTTC.

This clone was detected only once. CDR3 nucleotide sequence: TGTGCCAGCAGCCGAGGGACATCATATGGCTACACCTTC. Its translation: CASSRGTSYGYTF. The rearrangement uses TRBV28 and TRBJ1-2; TRBD1 is a possible D gene (6 bases). Per germline, CDR1 MDHEN and CDR2 SYDVKM. The CDR3 extends over 13 amino acids. Trimming left V 6 bases short and J 5 bases short, with 13 bases between.

The chain is built from TRBV5-4 and TRBJ1-5; 9 bases map to TRBD1. The germline V gene encodes CDR1 SGHNT and CDR2 YYREEE (reference sequence). Trimming cost V 4 bases and J 2 bases; bases outside gene matches: 13. CDR3 size: 18 residues. The CDR3 here is CASSPPDRGTLGNQPQHF. Here the CDR3 DNA reads TGTGCCAGCAGCCCGCCGGACAGGGGAACGTTGGGCAATCAGCCCCAGCATTTT.

This rearrangement joins TRBV18 to TRBJ2-3; 12 nucleotides match TRBD2. This CDR3 comprises 18 residues. With V trimmed by 2 bases and J by 5 bases, 11 bases remained unmatched. CDR1 KGHSH and CDR2 LQKENI come from the germline V gene. Here the CDR3 reads CASSPYPSGRAFVDTQYF. CDR3 DNA: TGTGCCAGCTCACCATACCCTAGCGGGAGGGCCTTTGTAGATACGCAGTATTTT.

In this sample, this clone turned up once. In DNA, the CDR3 is TGCGCCAGCAGCCAAGTACAGGGAGCTGTGGAGACCCAGTACTTC. Translation: CASSQVQGAVETQYF. This chain links TRBV4-3 with TRBJ2-5, with a weak D call TRBD1 (6 bases). The CDR3 is 15 amino acids. The V and J ends lost 1 base and 5 bases respectively, with 14 bases between them. Germline CDR1 and CDR2: LGHNA and YSLEER.

This clone appeared once. The genes are TRBV5-6 and TRBJ2-7; TRBD1 matches 10 bases. Trimming cost V 0 bases and J 6 bases; bases outside gene matches: 3. The CDR3 runs to 14 residues. Germline values: CDR1 SGHDT, CDR2 YYEEEE. In DNA, the CDR3 is TGTGCCAGCAGCTTGGGGACAGGGGGTAGCGAGCAGTACTTC. Amino acid sequence: CASSLGTGGSEQYF.

CDR3 DNA sequence: TGTGCCAGCAGCGCCACGCTGGGGGGGTTTCAGCCCCAGCATTTT. Amino acid sequence: CASSATLGGFQPQHF. The rearrangement joins TRBV7-9 to TRBJ1-5; D possibly corresponds to TRBD1 (5 bases). V was clipped by 5 bases and J by 6 bases, with 17 bases between them. The CDR3 runs to 15 residues. Germline CDR1 reads SEHNR; CDR2 reads FQNEAQ (reference sequence). The whole variable domain, remainder taken from reference TRBV7-9 and TRBJ1-5, is DTGVSQNPRHKITKRGQNVTFRCDPISEHNRLYWYRQTLGQGPEFLTYFQNEAQLEKSRLLSDRFSAERPKGSFSTLEIQRTEQGDSAMYLCASSATLGGFQPQHFGDGTRLSIL.

The chain couples TRBV7-8 to TRBJ2-7, with 9 bases lining up with TRBD2. The length of the CDR3 is 15 residues. Germline V gene lookup returns CDR1 SGHVS and CDR2 FQNEAQ. The V segment lost 3 bases and the J segment 2 bases; nucleotides outside the gene matches: 5. The CDR3 reads CASSFKRGVPYEQYF. The CDR3 DNA is TGTGCCAGCAGCTTTAAGCGGGGGGTCCCCTACGAGCAGTACTTC.

V gene TRBV27 combines with J gene TRBJ2-3, with TRBD2 identical over 8 bases. The CDR3 spans 15 residues. J was trimmed by 3 bases and V by 7 bases; bases with no gene match: 9. Germline V gene sequence: CDR1 MNHEY, CDR2 SMNVEV (reference sequence). The CDR3 reads CASTRLASWTDTQYF. CDR3 in DNA: TGTGCCAGCACCCGACTAGCGTCCTGGACAGATACGCAGTATTTT.

The V and J genes are TRBV11-2 and TRBJ1-2; 8 bases match TRBD1. Trimming cost V 3 bases and J 2 bases; bases outside gene matches: 2. The CDR3 is made up of 14 amino acids. Germline V lookup: CDR1 SGHAT, CDR2 FQNNGV. The CDR3 DNA is TGTGCCAGCAGCTTGGACAGGGCCAACTATGGCTACACCTTC. Translation gives CASSLDRANYGYTF.